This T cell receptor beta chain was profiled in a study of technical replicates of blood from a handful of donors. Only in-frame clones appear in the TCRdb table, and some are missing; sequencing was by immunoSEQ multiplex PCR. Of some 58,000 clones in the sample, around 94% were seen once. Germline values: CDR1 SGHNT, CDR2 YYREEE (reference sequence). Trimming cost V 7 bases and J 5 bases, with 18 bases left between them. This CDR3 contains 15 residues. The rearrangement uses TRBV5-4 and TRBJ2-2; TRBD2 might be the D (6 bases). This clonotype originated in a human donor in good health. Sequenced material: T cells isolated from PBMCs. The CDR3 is CASAWGVSDTGELFF. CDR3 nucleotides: TGTGCCAGCGCATGGGGGGTTTCGGATACCGGGGAGCTGTTTTTT.